This TCR beta chain was sequenced during a study of hypomethylating agent response in myelodysplastic syndrome. About the research overall: Either azacitidine (about 75% of the 11) or decitabine (3 of 11) was given.

This CDR3 is 14 amino acids long. CDR1 and CDR2 (germline): SGHAT, FQNNGV. Trimming took 5 bases from V and 1 from J, leaving 11 bases between them. General study points: More novel clonotypes appeared in responders; more contracted clonotypes appeared in non-responders after treatment.

With respect to this clone: Its antigen is unknown.

Libraries were prepared by immunoSEQ multiplex PCR; TCRdb keeps only in-frame clonotypes and omits some of them. Of over 4,000 clones in the sample, approximately 81% were seen once. The V and J genes are TRBV11-2 and TRBJ2-5; D not certain. The material was bone marrow, obtained before or after starting hypomethylating agent treatment for myelodysplastic syndrome (not recorded which). The sequence was collected from a human donor with myelodysplastic syndrome. CDR3 in amino acids: CASSRWGTQETQYF. As DNA, the CDR3 is TGTGCCAGCAGCCGGTGGGGTACCCAAGAGACCCAGTACTTC.